This T cell receptor (beta chain) is drawn from a study of Ad26.COV2.S vaccination and SARS-CoV-2 variants. General study findings and limits: Spike-specific CD8+ and CD4+ T cell responses reportedly showed substantial breadth after vaccination. Comparable non-spike TCR breadth was observed in vaccine and placebo recipients.

The sample's treatment: roughly 19 received Ad26.COV2.S at low or high dose, single or two shots; about 5 received placebo; per-sample allocation not given. Specimens were obtained on day 63 following the first vaccine or placebo injection. Donation came from an adult in Boston who was aged 18-55 years. Measured with immunoSEQ multiplex PCR; TCRdb has only the in-frame clones, and not every one. The sample shows under 600,000 clones, 70% to 90% of them seen only once. The junction had 9 bases not matched to a gene; V was cut back by 3 bases and J by 2 bases. CDR3 size: 16 residues. Germline V gene data show CDR1 as LNHDA and CDR2 as SQIVND (reference sequence). A word on this clone: The antigen remains undetermined.

Sequenced here: peripheral blood, sampled in a trial of Ad26.COV2.S vaccine versus placebo. The TCR originated in a person aged 18-60 years who received the Ad26.COV2.S COVID-19 vaccine or a placebo. The V and J genes are TRBV19 and TRBJ2-7; 8 bases match TRBD1. DNA of the CDR3: TGTGCCAGTAGTATCTCCGTTGGGACAGGAGCCTACGAGCAGTACTTC. Its protein is CASSISVGTGAYEQYF.